This entry is about one T cell receptor (beta chain). The sample originates from a study of blood T cell repertoires in COVID-19. In the authors' workflow: Counts of nucleated cells, estimated from reference gene primer amplification, were obtained. Sequencing used immunoSEQ multiplex PCR; TCRdb keeps in-frame clones, though not all of them. The V and J calls and the clone size are those of that table, but D and trimming were determined from the DNA. The profile shows 99,000 or so clones, around 86% of them singletons. The sequencing sample was made of peripheral blood. The TCR originated in a man aged 50-59 years with acute or convalescent COVID-19.

The CDR3 DNA sequence: TGCGCCAGCAGCTTGATTCCAGGGAGGGGCACTGAAGCTTTCTTT. Its protein product is CASSLIPGRGTEAFF. The J gene is TRBJ1-1, the V gene TRBV5-1; perhaps TRBD1 as D (5 bases). This CDR3 has 15 residues. V was trimmed by 1 base and J by 4 bases, leaving 14 bases between them. The germline V gene has CDR1 SGHRS and CDR2 YFSETQ.